Sequencing of this T cell receptor (beta chain) was carried out in a study of technical replicates of blood from a handful of donors. Profiling relied on immunoSEQ multiplex PCR, and the TCRdb table lists in-frame clones only, not all of them. This sample has more than 65,000 clones, with 90% to 95% found just once. The sample taken for sequencing was T cells isolated from PBMCs. This sequence originates from a human donor in good health. Some clones in this sample may be carry-over from other donors' samples.

The CDR3 DNA follows: TGTGCCAGCAGCTTACAAGAGGGTGAAAAACTGTTTTTT. This encodes CASSLQEGEKLFF. The V gene is TRBV11-1, the J gene TRBJ1-4, with no clear D. The CDR3 is 13 amino acids. V lost 2 bases, J lost 7 bases, and 8 bases lay in between. Germline-derived CDR1 and CDR2 are SGHAT and FQDESV (reference sequence). Complete variable domain (other parts from reference TRBV11-1 and TRBJ1-4): EAEVAQSPRYKITEKSQAVAFWCDPISGHATLYWYRQILGQGPELLVQFQDESVVDDSQLPKDRFSAERLKGVDSTLKIQPAELGDSAMYLCASSLQEGEKLFFGSGTQLSVL.